This note documents a single T cell receptor (beta chain) sequence. What it binds is not known. The data belong to a study of cytomegalovirus exposure and HLA in healthy donors. Findings of the study overall: For TCR beta chains, V- and J-gene trimming was later linked to a missense DCLRE1C variant.

PCR involved 60 Vbeta and 13 Jbeta primers. The data were produced by immunoSEQ multiplex PCR, yet TCRdb's version contains in-frame clones alone and is incomplete. The sample holds tens of thousands of clones, around 84% seen once. The receptor was isolated from a human donor in good health. The sample taken for sequencing was PBMCs.

The CDR3 reads CASSKTGGPGELFF. CDR3 nucleotides: TGTGCCAGCAGTAAGACCGGGGGGCCCGGGGAGCTGTTTTTT. V gene TRBV7-3 combines with J gene TRBJ2-2; a possible D gene is TRBD2 (7 bases). Germline V CDR1 and CDR2: SGHTA, FQGTGA. The CDR3 spans 14 residues. Trimming stripped 6 bases from V and 6 bases from J, with 14 bases between.